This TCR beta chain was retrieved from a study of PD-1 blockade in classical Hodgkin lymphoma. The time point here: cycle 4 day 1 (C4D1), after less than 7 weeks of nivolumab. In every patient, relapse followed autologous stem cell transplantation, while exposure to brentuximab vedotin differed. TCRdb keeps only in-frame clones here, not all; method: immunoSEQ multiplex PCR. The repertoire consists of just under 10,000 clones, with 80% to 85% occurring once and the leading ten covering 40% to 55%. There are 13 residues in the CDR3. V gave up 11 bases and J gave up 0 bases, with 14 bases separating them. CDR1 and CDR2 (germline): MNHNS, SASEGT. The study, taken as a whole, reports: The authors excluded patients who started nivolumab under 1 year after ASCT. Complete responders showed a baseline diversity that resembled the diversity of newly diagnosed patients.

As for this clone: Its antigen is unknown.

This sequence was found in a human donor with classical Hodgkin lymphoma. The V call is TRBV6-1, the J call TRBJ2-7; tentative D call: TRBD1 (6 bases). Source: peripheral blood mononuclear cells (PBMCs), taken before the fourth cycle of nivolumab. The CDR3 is CAGADRHSYEQYF. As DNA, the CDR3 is TGTGCCGGCGCCGACAGGCACTCCTACGAGCAGTACTTC.